A single sample gave rise to the 7 T cell receptor beta chains below, sequenced in a study of control samples from healthy donors and cancer patients (dated by TCRdb to the early 2020s). Library preparation was by the immunoSEQ multiplex PCR assay. Not all clones reach the TCRdb copy of this immuneACCESS table, which keeps in-frame sequences only. Checked studies attribute under half of the gap to unresolved V genes and leave the rest unexplained. This sample is represented by fewer than 200,000 clones; just over 85% of them were singletons. Jointly, the top ten make up approximately 4.9% of the sample. The sample was blood. These receptors were collected from a woman in her twenties or thirties in good health.

The chain employs TRBV27 and TRBJ2-7; TRBD2 agrees at 11 bases. The germline gives CDR1 MNHEY, CDR2 SMNVEV (reference sequence). Trimming cost V 3 bases and J 3 bases; bases outside gene matches: 7. The CDR3 extends over 16 amino acids. CDR3 sequence reads: CASSFIPLAGGYEQYF. As DNA, the CDR3 is TGTGCCAGCAGTTTTATCCCCCTAGCGGGAGGCTACGAGCAGTACTTC.

The rearrangement uses TRBV9 and TRBJ2-7; possibly TRBD1 for D (6 bases). V was pared by 3 bases and J by 5 bases, with 18 bases between. CDR1 SGDLS and CDR2 YYNGEE come from the germline V gene. This CDR3 is built from 15 residues. The CDR3 DNA reads TGTGCCAGCAGCGCATCAGGGGCGTCATATAACGAGCAGTACTTC. This sequence encodes CASSASGASYNEQYF.

V usage is TRBV5-1 and J usage is TRBJ2-2, with D possibly being TRBD1 (5 bases). Germline CDR1 and CDR2: SGHRS and YFSETQ. The CDR3 has 15 residues. V gave up 4 bases and J gave up 0 bases, with 10 bases separating them. CDR3 DNA: TGCGCCAGCAGCCCAAGGACAACGAACACCGGGGAGCTGTTTTTT. Its translation is CASSPRTTNTGELFF.

This clone was recorded once. The CDR3 is CASSLGTVNYGYTF. CDR3 nucleotides: TGTGCCAGCAGCCTAGGGACCGTCAACTATGGCTACACCTTC. The rearrangement joins TRBV9 to TRBJ1-2, with D tentatively TRBD1 (5 bases). This CDR3 spans 14 amino acids. Between the trimmed V and J ends, which lost 4 bases and 2 bases, there was a span of 12 bases. Looked up from germline, CDR1 is SGDLS and CDR2 is YYNGEE.

J is TRBJ2-5 and V is TRBV7-2; the D gene is possibly TRBD1 (5 bases). Trimming took 5 bases from V and 10 from J, leaving 17 bases between them. This CDR3 has 13 amino acids. Germline V lookup: CDR1 SGHTA, CDR2 FQGNSA. DNA for the CDR3: TGTGCCAGCAGCGGGTCTCAGGGCCTCTACCAGTACTTC. This codes for CASSGSQGLYQYF.

The rearrangement links TRBV3-1 (or the pseudogene TRBV3-2) to TRBJ2-1, with D perhaps matching TRBD2 (7 bases). The CDR3 covers 16 residues. The V end lost 4 bases, the J end lost 0 bases, and 13 bases lay between the germline ends. Germline V gives CDR1 LGHDT, CDR2 YNNKEL (reference sequence). The CDR3 sequence: CASSPPAGHSYNEQFF. The CDR3 bases are TGTGCCAGCAGCCCCCCAGCGGGACACTCCTACAATGAGCAGTTCTTC.

As for this clone: The same CDR3 also results from other DNA sequences found in this sample. The chain carries TRBV2 and TRBJ2-5; D gene unclear. CDR3 length equals 11 residues. Germline loops: CDR1 SNHLY, CDR2 FYNNEI. V was shortened by 3 bases and J by 5 bases, with 4 bases between the two germline ends. The CDR3 DNA follows: TGTGCCAGCAGTGAGTGGGAGACCCAGTACTTC. As protein: CASSEWETQYF. The full variable domain, its missing parts supplied by reference TRBV2 and TRBJ2-5, is EPEVTQTPSHQVTQMGQEVILRCVPISNHLYFYWYRQILGQKVEFLVSFYNNEISEKSEIFDDQFSVERPDGSNFTLKIRSTKLEDSAMYFCASSEWETQYFGPGTRLLVL.